The clone carrying this T cell receptor beta chain was recorded only once. Because it lacks the conserved phenylalanine or tryptophan at the end, this CDR3 is likely a read error. No DNA is shown, since the ends of the CDR3 on it are uncertain; the CDR3 is the one TCRdb lists. This entry belongs to a study of tumor-infiltrating lymphocytes in primary liver carcinoma. Study summary: Maximum tumor diameters ranged from roughly 4.2 to 11 cm, stage T1-T3 N0M0.

CDR1 is SGHAT, CDR2 FQNNGV, per germline. Including both end residues, the CDR3 is 13 amino acids long. Germline DNA was also extracted, and blood RNA was taken from unsorted whole blood. There were only treatment-naive patients, all with chronic HBV infection. The template, around 540 ng total RNA, yielded TCR beta cDNA made with a constant-region primer. Researchers made the TCR beta libraries by running three nested multiplex PCR rounds with slightly modified ARM-PCR. For about 11 cycles apiece, the opening two PCR rounds ran with TRBV1-TRBV30 forward primers and a C-beta reverse primer. TCRdb recomputed calls from the multiplex PCR reads with MiXCR, one row per CDR3 protein. The sample holds approximately 210,000 distinct CDR3 sequences; less than 70% are singletons and the top ten take roughly 6.8%.

The sequencing input was peripheral blood. The receptor comes from a woman aged 55-69 years with primary liver carcinoma and hepatitis B virus infection. The genes are TRBV11-2 and TRBJ1-1; the table gives TRBD1 as D, unverified against the DNA. This chain's CDR3 is CASSFDREVRAFI.